This T cell receptor beta chain was sequenced for a study of T-cell reconstitution after alpha-beta-depleted transplantation in children. The authors prepared the TCRbeta library with unique molecular identifiers. TCRdb called the PCR reads again in MiXCR, with one record for every CDR3 protein. The sample includes 70,000 to 95,000 distinct CDR3 sequences, 10% to 15% of them seen just once. V lost 5 bases to trimming and J lost 2 bases; unmatched junction nucleotides: 3. The CDR3 runs to 15 residues. The V gene's germline CDR1 is SGHVS and CDR2 FNYEAQ. The gene calls are TRBV7-6 and TRBJ2-1; 10 nucleotides match TRBD1. This TCR was recovered from a human donor who donated a stem cell graft to a child with inherited bone marrow failure. The source material was PBMCs from the stem cell graft donor, sampled from the stem cell graft. CDR3 residues: CASSRTGGTYNEQFF. For the CDR3, the DNA is TGTGCCAGCAGCCGGACAGGGGGGACCTACAATGAGCAGTTCTTC. Together with reference TRBV7-6 and TRBJ2-1, the CDR3 gives the full variable domain: GAGVSQSPRYKVTKRGQDVALRCDPISGHVSLYWYRQALGQGPEFLTYFNYEAQQDKSGLPNDRFSAERPEGSISTLTIQRTEQRDSAMYRCASSRTGGTYNEQFFGPGTRLTVL.